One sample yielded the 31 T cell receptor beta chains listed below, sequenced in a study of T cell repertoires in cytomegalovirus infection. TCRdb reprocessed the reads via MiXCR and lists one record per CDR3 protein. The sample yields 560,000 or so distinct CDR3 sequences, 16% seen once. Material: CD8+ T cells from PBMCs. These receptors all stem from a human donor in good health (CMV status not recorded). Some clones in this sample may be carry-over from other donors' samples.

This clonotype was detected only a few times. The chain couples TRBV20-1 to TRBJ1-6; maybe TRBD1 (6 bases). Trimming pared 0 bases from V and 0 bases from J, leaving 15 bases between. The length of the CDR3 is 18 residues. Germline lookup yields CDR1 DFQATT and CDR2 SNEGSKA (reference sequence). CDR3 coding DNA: TGCAGTGCTAGAGATGTTGGGGGCGCATACTCCTATAATTCACCCCTCCACTTT. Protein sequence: CSARDVGGAYSYNSPLHF.

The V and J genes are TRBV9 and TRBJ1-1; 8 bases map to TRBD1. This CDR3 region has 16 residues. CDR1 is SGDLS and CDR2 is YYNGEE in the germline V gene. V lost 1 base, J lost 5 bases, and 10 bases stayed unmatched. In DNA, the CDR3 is TGTGCCAGCAGCGTAAACGGGGACAGGCCCCTGACTGAAGCTTTCTTT. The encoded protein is CASSVNGDRPLTEAFF.

The CDR3 DNA reads as TGTGCCAGCAGACCTACCGCGTCCGGGGATGGCTACACCTTC. Its protein product is CASRPTASGDGYTF. V gene TRBV5-4 combines with J gene TRBJ1-2; D gene unclear. Germline CDR1 and CDR2: SGHNT and YYREEE (reference sequence). V lost 5 bases, J lost 6 bases, and 17 bases lay in between. The CDR3 sequence is 14 residues long.

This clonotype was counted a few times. CDR3 loop: CASSPDRVGVNEQFF. The CDR3 DNA reads as TGTGCCAGCAGCCCCGACAGGGTAGGTGTGAATGAGCAGTTCTTC. The rearrangement joins TRBV5-6 to TRBJ2-1; TRBD1 agrees at 7 bases. The length of the CDR3 is 15 residues. After removal of 4 bases from V and 7 bases from J, the junction contained 11 bases not matched to a gene. In germline, CDR1 is SGHDT, CDR2 YYEEEE.

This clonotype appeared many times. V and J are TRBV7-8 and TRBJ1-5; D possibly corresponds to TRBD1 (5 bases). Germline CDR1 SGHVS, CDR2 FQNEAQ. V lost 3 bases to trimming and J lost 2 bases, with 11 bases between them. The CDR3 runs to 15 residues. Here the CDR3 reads CASSLEGRRNQPQHF. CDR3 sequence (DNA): TGTGCCAGCAGCTTGGAGGGGCGGCGCAATCAGCCCCAGCATTTT.

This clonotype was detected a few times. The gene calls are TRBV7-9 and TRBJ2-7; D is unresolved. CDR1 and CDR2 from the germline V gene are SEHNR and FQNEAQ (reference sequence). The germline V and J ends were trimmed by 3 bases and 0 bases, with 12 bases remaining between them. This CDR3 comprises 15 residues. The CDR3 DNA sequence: TGTGCCAGCAGCTTTGGGATAGGGCCCTCCTACGAGCAGTACTTC. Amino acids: CASSFGIGPSYEQYF.

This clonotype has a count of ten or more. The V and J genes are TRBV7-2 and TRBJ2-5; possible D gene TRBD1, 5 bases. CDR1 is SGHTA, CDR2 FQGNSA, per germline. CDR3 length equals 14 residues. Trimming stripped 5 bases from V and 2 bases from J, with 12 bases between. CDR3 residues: CASSPWAGQETQYF. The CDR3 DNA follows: TGTGCCAGCAGCCCTTGGGCAGGGCAAGAGACCCAGTACTTC.

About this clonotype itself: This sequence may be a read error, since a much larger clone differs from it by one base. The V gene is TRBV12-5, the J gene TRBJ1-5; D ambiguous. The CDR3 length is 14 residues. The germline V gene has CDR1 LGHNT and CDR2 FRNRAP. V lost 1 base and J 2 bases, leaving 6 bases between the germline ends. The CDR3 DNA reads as TGTGCTAGTGGTTTGGGGCCATGCAATCAGCCCCAGCATTTT. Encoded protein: CASGLGPCNQPQHF.

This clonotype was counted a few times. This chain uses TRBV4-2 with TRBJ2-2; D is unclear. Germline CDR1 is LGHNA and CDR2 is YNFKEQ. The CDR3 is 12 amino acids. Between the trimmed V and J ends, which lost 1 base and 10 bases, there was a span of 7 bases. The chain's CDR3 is CASSQGWEELFF. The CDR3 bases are TGTGCCAGCAGCCAAGGATGGGAGGAGCTGTTTTTT.

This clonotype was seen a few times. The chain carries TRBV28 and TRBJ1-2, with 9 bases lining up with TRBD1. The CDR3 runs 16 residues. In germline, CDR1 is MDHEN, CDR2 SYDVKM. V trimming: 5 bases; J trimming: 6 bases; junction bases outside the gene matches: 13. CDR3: CASSPRGTGRFDGYTF. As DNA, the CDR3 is TGTGCCAGCAGTCCCCGAGGGACAGGGCGGTTCGATGGCTACACCTTC.

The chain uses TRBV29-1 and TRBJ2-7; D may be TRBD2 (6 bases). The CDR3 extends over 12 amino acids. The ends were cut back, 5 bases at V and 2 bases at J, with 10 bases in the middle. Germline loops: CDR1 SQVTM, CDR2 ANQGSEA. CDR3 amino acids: CSVTWGAYEQYF. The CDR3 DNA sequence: TGCAGCGTTACCTGGGGGGCCTACGAGCAGTACTTC.

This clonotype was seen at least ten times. CDR3: CASSRTHGQGASYEQYF. As DNA, the CDR3 is TGTGCCAGCAGCCGAACCCACGGACAGGGGGCGAGTTACGAGCAGTACTTC. J is TRBJ2-7 and V is TRBV7-9; 11 positions agree with TRBD1. This CDR3 has 17 residues. Trimming cost V 5 bases and J 4 bases; bases outside gene matches: 13. Germline V gene lookup returns CDR1 SEHNR and CDR2 FQNEAQ (reference sequence).

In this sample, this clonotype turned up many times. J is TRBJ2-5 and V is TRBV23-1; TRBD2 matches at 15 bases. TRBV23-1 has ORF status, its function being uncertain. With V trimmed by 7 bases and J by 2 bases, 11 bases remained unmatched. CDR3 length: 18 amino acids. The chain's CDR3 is CASTRTSGRAVGQETQYF. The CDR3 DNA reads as TGCGCCAGCACCCGGACTAGCGGGAGGGCGGTTGGGCAAGAGACCCAGTACTTC.

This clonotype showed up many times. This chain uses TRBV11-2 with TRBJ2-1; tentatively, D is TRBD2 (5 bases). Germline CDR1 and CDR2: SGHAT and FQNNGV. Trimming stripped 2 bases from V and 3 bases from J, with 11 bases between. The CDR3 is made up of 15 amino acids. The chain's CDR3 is CASSLREKFYNEQFF. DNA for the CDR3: TGTGCCAGCAGCTTAAGGGAGAAGTTCTACAATGAGCAGTTCTTC.

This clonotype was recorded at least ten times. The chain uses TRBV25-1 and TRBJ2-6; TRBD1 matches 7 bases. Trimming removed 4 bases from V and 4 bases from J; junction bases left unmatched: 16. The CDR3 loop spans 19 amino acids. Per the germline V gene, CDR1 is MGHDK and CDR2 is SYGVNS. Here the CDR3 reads CASSAPDRDRAVGANVLTF. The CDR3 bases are TGTGCCAGCAGTGCACCAGACAGGGATCGTGCAGTGGGGGCCAACGTCCTGACTTTC.

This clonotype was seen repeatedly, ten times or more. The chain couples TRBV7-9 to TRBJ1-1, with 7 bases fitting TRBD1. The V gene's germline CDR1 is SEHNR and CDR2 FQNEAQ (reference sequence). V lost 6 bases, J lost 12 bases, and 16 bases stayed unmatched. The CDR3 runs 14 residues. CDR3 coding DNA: TGTGCCAGCAGACCTAAGGGGGGACAGATGAAAACTTTCTTT. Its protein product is CASRPKGGQMKTFF.

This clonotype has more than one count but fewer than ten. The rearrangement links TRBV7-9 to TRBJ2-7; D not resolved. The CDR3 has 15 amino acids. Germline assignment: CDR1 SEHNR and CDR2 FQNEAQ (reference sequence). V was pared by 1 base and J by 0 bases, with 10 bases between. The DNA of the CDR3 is TGTGCCAGCAGCTTAGAACCCGTTAGCTCCTACGAGCAGTACTTC. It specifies CASSLEPVSSYEQYF.

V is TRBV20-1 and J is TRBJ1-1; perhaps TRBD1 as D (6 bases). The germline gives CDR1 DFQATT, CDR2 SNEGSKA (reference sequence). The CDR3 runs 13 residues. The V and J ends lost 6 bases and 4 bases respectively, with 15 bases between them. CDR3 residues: CSAPPGASTEAFF. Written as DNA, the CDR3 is TGCAGTGCCCCCCCGGGGGCGTCCACTGAAGCTTTCTTT.

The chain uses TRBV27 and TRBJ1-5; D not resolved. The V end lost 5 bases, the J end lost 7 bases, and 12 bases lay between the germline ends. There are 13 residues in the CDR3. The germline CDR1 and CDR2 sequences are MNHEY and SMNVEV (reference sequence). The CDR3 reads CASSLSLEQPQHF. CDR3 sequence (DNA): TGTGCCAGCAGTCTCTCTCTTGAACAGCCCCAGCATTTT.

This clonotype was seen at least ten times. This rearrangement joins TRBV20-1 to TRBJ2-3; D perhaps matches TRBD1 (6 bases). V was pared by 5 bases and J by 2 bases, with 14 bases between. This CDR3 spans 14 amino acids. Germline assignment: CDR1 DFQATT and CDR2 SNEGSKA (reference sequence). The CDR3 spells CSAPDRSHTDTQYF. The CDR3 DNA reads TGCAGTGCTCCTGACAGGTCCCACACAGATACGCAGTATTTT.

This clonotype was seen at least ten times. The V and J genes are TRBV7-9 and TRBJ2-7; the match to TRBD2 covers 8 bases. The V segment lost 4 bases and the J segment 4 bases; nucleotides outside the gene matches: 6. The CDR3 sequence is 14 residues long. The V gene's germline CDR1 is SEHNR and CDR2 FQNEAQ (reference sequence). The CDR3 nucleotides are TGTGCCAGCAGCTCCGGGAGGGCCATATACGAGCAGTACTTC. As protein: CASSSGRAIYEQYF.

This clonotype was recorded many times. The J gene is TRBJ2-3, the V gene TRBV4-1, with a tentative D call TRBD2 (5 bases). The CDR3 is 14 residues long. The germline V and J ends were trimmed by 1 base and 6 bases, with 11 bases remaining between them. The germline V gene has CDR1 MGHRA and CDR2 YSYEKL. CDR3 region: CASSQGRVQDTQYF. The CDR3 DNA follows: TGCGCCAGCAGCCAAGGGCGGGTCCAGGATACGCAGTATTTT.

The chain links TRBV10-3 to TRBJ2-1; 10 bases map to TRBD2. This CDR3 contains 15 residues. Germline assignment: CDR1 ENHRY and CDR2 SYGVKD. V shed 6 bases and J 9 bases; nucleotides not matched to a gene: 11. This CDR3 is CAISEGGSGGTEQFF. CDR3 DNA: TGTGCCATCAGCGAGGGGGGTAGCGGGGGGACTGAGCAGTTCTTC.

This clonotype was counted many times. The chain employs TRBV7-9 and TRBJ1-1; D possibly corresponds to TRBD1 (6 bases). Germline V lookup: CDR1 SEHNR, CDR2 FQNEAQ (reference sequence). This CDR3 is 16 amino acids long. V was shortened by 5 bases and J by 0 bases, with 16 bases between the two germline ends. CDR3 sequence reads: CASSPQQGPMNTEAFF. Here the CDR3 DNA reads TGTGCCAGCAGCCCCCAGCAGGGGCCCATGAACACTGAAGCTTTCTTT.

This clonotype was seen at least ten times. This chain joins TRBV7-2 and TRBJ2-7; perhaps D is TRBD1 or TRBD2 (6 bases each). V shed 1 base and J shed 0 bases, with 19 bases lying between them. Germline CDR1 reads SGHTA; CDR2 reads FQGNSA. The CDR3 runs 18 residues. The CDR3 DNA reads TGTGCCAGCAGCTTAGTCTTGCGGGACAAATTCCTCTCCTACGAGCAGTACTTC. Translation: CASSLVLRDKFLSYEQYF.

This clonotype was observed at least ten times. The CDR3 loop is CASSLMEGALSEQYF. The CDR3 DNA is TGTGCCAGCAGCTTAATGGAGGGGGCGCTTAGCGAGCAGTACTTC. J is TRBJ2-7 and V is TRBV7-8; tentative D call: TRBD1 (7 bases). V was trimmed by 2 bases and J by 6 bases, leaving 17 bases between them. From germline, CDR1 is SGHVS and CDR2 FQNEAQ. The CDR3 spans 15 residues. Supplemented by reference TRBV7-8 and TRBJ2-7, the full variable domain reads GAGVSQSPRYKVAKRGQDVALRCDPISGHVSLFWYQQALGQGPEFLTYFQNEAQLDKSGLPSDRFFAERPEGSVSTLKIQRTQQEDSAVYLCASSLMEGALSEQYFGPGTRLTVT.

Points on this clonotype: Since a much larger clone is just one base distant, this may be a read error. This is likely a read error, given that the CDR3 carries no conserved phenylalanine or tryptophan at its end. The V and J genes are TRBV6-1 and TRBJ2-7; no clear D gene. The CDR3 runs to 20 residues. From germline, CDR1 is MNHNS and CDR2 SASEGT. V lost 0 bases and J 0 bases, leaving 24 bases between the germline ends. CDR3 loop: CASSEAHGRPFILNSYEQYI. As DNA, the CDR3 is TGTGCCAGCAGTGAAGCGCATGGCAGACCCTTCATACTTAACTCCTACGAGCAGTACATC.

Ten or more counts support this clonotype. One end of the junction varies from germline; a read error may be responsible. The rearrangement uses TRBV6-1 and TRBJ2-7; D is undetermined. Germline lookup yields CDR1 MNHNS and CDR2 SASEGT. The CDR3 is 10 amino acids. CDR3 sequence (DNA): TGTGCCAGCAGTGCGAAGGGTTATTCCTTC. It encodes CASSAKGYSF.

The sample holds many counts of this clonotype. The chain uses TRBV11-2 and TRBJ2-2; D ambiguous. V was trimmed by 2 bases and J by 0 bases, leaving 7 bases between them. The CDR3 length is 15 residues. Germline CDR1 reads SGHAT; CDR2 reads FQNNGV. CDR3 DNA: TGTGCCAGCAGCTTAATTGGAACGAACACCGGGGAGCTGTTTTTT. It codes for CASSLIGTNTGELFF.

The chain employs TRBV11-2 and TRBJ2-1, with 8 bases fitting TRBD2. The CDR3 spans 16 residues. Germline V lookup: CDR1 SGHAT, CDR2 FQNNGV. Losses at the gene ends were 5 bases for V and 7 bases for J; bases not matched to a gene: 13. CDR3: CASSPSGGAIVNEQFF. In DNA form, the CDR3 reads TGTGCCAGCAGCCCCTCCGGGGGGGCGATTGTAAATGAGCAGTTCTTC.

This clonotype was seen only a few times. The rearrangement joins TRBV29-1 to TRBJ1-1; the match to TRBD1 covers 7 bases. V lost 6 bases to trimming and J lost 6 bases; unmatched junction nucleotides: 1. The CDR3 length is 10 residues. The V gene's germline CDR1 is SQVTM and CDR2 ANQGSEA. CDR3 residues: CSVTGAEAFF. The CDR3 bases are TGCAGCGTCACAGGGGCTGAAGCTTTCTTT.